The 18 T cell receptor beta chains reported below all come from one sample, sequenced in a study of blood T cell repertoires in COVID-19. Sequenced by immunoSEQ multiplex PCR; TCRdb stores in-frame clones only, minus some. Among around 130,000 clones, roughly nine tenths were seen once, and the ten largest hold 25% to 30%. What was sequenced was peripheral blood. The receptor source for this set is a man in his sixties or seventies with active or convalescent COVID-19.

V is TRBV27 and J is TRBJ2-7, with a possible D match to TRBD1 (5 bases). V lost 6 bases to trimming and J lost 3 bases, with 18 bases between them. Germline lookup yields CDR1 MNHEY and CDR2 SMNVEV (reference sequence). The CDR3 has 15 amino acids. For the CDR3, the DNA is TGTGCCAGCAGCCGGAAAGGGCAGGGTAACTACGAGCAGTACTTC. Translation: CASSRKGQGNYEQYF.

The rearrangement uses TRBV11-2 and TRBJ2-7, with 8 positions matching TRBD1. The ends lost 5 bases at V and 0 bases at J; junction bases unmatched: 6. There are 15 residues in the CDR3. Per germline, CDR1 SGHAT and CDR2 FQNNGV. CDR3 amino acids: CASSRGQVSSYEQYF. The CDR3 DNA sequence: TGTGCCAGCAGCAGGGGACAGGTGTCCTCCTACGAGCAGTACTTC.

This chain uses TRBV3-1 (or the pseudogene TRBV3-2) with TRBJ1-2; the D gene is possibly TRBD1 (6 bases). The CDR3 spans 17 residues. Germline values: CDR1 LGHDT, CDR2 YNNKEL (reference sequence). Trimming took off 4 bases at V and 4 bases at J, with 22 bases between the two ends. The CDR3 nucleotides are TGTGCCAGCAGCCCTCAAGATGCGGACAGATTGGCCTATGGCTACACCTTC. Translation: CASSPQDADRLAYGYTF.

The chain uses TRBV10-3 and TRBJ2-7, with unresolved D. The germline V gene encodes CDR1 ENHRY and CDR2 SYGVKD. The CDR3 contains 12 residues. The V end lost 0 bases, the J end lost 3 bases, and 3 bases lay between the germline ends. The CDR3 region is CAISESYYEQYF. The CDR3 DNA sequence: TGTGCCATCAGTGAGTCATACTACGAGCAGTACTTC.

CDR3 residues: CASSKSRAGGYTF. In DNA, the CDR3 is TGTGCCAGCAGCAAATCTCGTGCGGGCGGATACACCTTC. This sequence joins TRBV21-1 and TRBJ1-2. TRBV21-1 is marked as a pseudogene. The CDR3 extends over 13 amino acids.

The CDR3 sequence is CASSLGGYGYTF. DNA for the CDR3: TGTGCCAGCAGTTTGGGAGGGTATGGCTACACCTTC. V usage is TRBV28 and J usage is TRBJ1-2; D gene uncertain. The V gene's germline CDR1 is MDHEN and CDR2 SYDVKM. The CDR3 runs to 12 residues. Deletions cut 3 bases from V and 5 bases from J, with 7 bases between.

The chain is built from TRBV27 and TRBJ2-7, with 10 bases fitting TRBD2. The junction had 10 bases not matched to a gene; V was cut back by 4 bases and J by 7 bases. Germline-derived CDR1 and CDR2 are MNHEY and SMNVEV (reference sequence). The CDR3 has 15 residues. The CDR3 DNA sequence: TGTGCCAGCAGTTCAACTAGCGGGGCGATGAGTGAGCAGTACTTC. It translates to CASSSTSGAMSEQYF.

The chain joins TRBV30 to TRBJ1-6; D not resolved. The CDR3 spans 15 residues. With 6 bases removed from V and 0 bases from J, the gap between germline ends came to 12 bases. The V gene's germline CDR1 is GTSNPN and CDR2 SVGIG (reference sequence). CDR3 nucleotide sequence: TGTGCCTGTTCTGAGGGTGGCTCCTATAATTCACCCCTCCACTTT. Residues: CACSEGGSYNSPLHF.

The chain recombines TRBV3-1 (or the pseudogene TRBV3-2) with TRBJ1-4; TRBD1 matches at 8 bases. Looked up from germline, CDR1 is LGHDT and CDR2 is YNNKEL (reference sequence). Germline trimming cut 2 bases from V and 3 bases from J; bases unmatched to any gene: 5. This CDR3 spans 16 amino acids. The CDR3 reads CASSQRGQGANEKLFF. Here the CDR3 DNA reads TGTGCCAGCAGCCAAAGAGGACAGGGAGCTAATGAAAAACTGTTTTTT.

This clone has only one observation. V gene TRBV7-3 combines with J gene TRBJ2-1, with unresolved D. The CDR3 has 14 amino acids. Germline V CDR1 and CDR2: SGHTA, FQGTGA. The ends were cut back, 1 base at V and 7 bases at J, with 11 bases in the middle. This CDR3 reads CASSLSLNRNEQFF. The CDR3 nucleotides read TGTGCCAGCAGCTTAAGCCTGAATCGGAATGAGCAGTTCTTC. Full variable domain (rest looked up from reference TRBV7-3 and TRBJ2-1): GAGVSQTPSNKVTEKGKYVELRCDPISGHTALYWYRQSLGQGPEFLIYFQGTGAADDSGLPNDRFFAVRPEGSVSTLKIQRTERGDSAVYLCASSLSLNRNEQFFGPGTRLTVL.

The J gene is TRBJ2-7, the V gene TRBV2; 9 bases align to TRBD1. Germline V gene data show CDR1 as SNHLY and CDR2 as FYNNEI. The CDR3 covers 15 residues. The V and J ends lost 6 bases and 5 bases, in that order; junction bases with no gene match: 11. The CDR3 loop is CASSAGQGRTDEQYF. CDR3 bases: TGTGCCAGCAGCGCTGGACAGGGGCGCACCGACGAGCAGTACTTC.

This chain connects TRBV29-1 to TRBJ2-5, with 10 bases fitting TRBD2. Germline assignment: CDR1 SQVTM and CDR2 ANQGSEA. J was trimmed by 4 bases and V by 5 bases; bases with no gene match: 7. The CDR3 extends over 14 amino acids. The CDR3 here is CSVMLAGDGETQYF. The CDR3 DNA reads TGCAGCGTTATGCTAGCGGGAGACGGAGAGACCCAGTACTTC.

This clone was observed a single time. The chain recombines TRBV9 with TRBJ2-2, with a tentative D call TRBD1 (6 bases). Trimming took 1 base from V and 6 from J, leaving 16 bases between them. Per germline, CDR1 SGDLS and CDR2 YYNGEE. The CDR3 has 16 amino acids. The CDR3 nucleotides read TGTGCCAGCAGCGTAACAGGGTTTTTGGGGGCCGGGGAGCTGTTTTTT. Translated, it gives CASSVTGFLGAGELFF.

The V call is TRBV6-5, the J call TRBJ1-1; 8 bases are shared with TRBD1. V shed 5 bases, J shed 6 bases, and the junction held 5 bases outside the gene matches. Per the germline V gene, CDR1 is MNHEY and CDR2 is SVGAGI. The CDR3 has 13 amino acids. The CDR3, as DNA: TGTGCCAGCAGTATGACAGGGGACGCTGAAGCTTTCTTT. Amino acid sequence: CASSMTGDAEAFF.

The CDR3 region is CASSSRGVGNTIYF. Here the CDR3 DNA reads TGTGCCAGCAGTTCCAGGGGAGTTGGAAACACCATATATTTT. The V call is TRBV28, the J call TRBJ1-3; TRBD1 is a possible D gene (6 bases). The CDR3 contains 14 residues. Trimming took 4 bases from V and 3 from J, leaving 10 bases between them. Germline values: CDR1 MDHEN, CDR2 SYDVKM.

V gene TRBV14 combines with J gene TRBJ1-4, with D maybe TRBD1 (5 bases). V lost 3 bases to trimming and J lost 0 bases, with 17 bases between them. The germline gives CDR1 SGHDN, CDR2 FVKESK. The CDR3 extends over 18 amino acids. The chain's CDR3 is CASSHLGRGPATNEKLFF. CDR3 in DNA: TGTGCCAGCAGCCACCTAGGGAGGGGCCCCGCAACTAATGAAAAACTGTTTTTT. Full variable domain (remainder filled in from reference TRBV14 and TRBJ1-4): EAGVTQFPSHSVIEKGQTVTLRCDPISGHDNLYWYRRVMGKEIKFLLHFVKESKQDESGMPNNRFLAERTGGTYSTLKVQPAELEDSGVYFCASSHLGRGPATNEKLFFGSGTQLSVL.

The chain employs TRBV21-1 and TRBJ2-7; TRBD1, the table's D call, lacks a check against the DNA. TRBV21-1 is a pseudogene segment. The CDR3 sequence is 16 residues long. The CDR3 region is CASSKANRIDPTEQYF. The CDR3 nucleotides are TGTGCCAGCAGCAAAGCGAACAGGATAGATCCTACGGAGCAGTACTTC.

The chain joins TRBV29-1 to TRBJ2-7, with 9 bases identical to TRBD1. V lost 3 bases and J lost 2; bases outside the gene matches: 5. CDR3 length equals 14 residues. Germline V gene lookup returns CDR1 SQVTM and CDR2 ANQGSEA. The CDR3 loop reads CSVEGTGTPYEQYF. CDR3 bases: TGCAGCGTTGAGGGGACAGGGACACCCTACGAGCAGTACTTC.